Following are 23 T cell receptor beta chains from one sample sequenced in a study of blood T cell repertoires in COVID-19. Libraries were prepared by immunoSEQ multiplex PCR; TCRdb keeps only in-frame clonotypes and omits some of them. This table holds approximately 92,000 clones, around 85% found once. The sequencing sample was made of peripheral blood. The receptor set was obtained from a woman aged 55-69 years with COVID-19, enrolled during active disease.

This chain uses TRBV18 with TRBJ2-3, with 11 bases lining up with TRBD2. V dropped 1 base and J dropped 5; count of bases not matched to a gene: 8. The CDR3 runs to 17 residues. CDR1 is KGHSH, CDR2 LQKENI, per germline. DNA of the CDR3: TGTGCCAGCTCACCACTCGGGACTAGCGGAATTGGAGATACGCAGTATTTT. Amino acid sequence: CASSPLGTSGIGDTQYF.

The chain links TRBV6-2 or TRBV6-3 to TRBJ1-6; D may be TRBD1 (5 bases). V was trimmed by 7 bases and J by 7 bases, leaving 17 bases between them. CDR3 length: 15 amino acids. CDR1 MNHEY and CDR2 SVGEGT come from the germline V gene. The CDR3 coding sequence is TGTGCCAGCACCCCCTGGGGGGAAGGGAATTCACCCCTCCACTTT. Its protein is CASTPWGEGNSPLHF.

The V and J genes are TRBV7-9 and TRBJ1-5; 7 bases fit TRBD1. After removal of 5 bases from V and 6 bases from J, the junction contained 10 bases not matched to a gene. This CDR3 region has 15 residues. Germline V gives CDR1 SEHNR, CDR2 FQNEAQ (reference sequence). The DNA for the CDR3 is TGTGCCAGCAGCCCCGGGGGTCAGGGGGTTCAGCCCCAGCATTTT. As protein: CASSPGGQGVQPQHF. The full variable domain, its missing parts supplied by reference TRBV7-9 and TRBJ1-5, is DTGVSQNPRHKITKRGQNVTFRCDPISEHNRLYWYRQTLGQGPEFLTYFQNEAQLEKSRLLSDRFSAERPKGSFSTLEIQRTEQGDSAMYLCASSPGGQGVQPQHFGDGTRLSIL.

This clone has just a few counts. V and J are TRBV5-5 and TRBJ1-2; no firm D call. Germline V CDR1 and CDR2: SGHKS, YYEKEE (reference sequence). Trimming removed 4 bases from V and 4 bases from J, with 17 bases in between. The CDR3 extends over 15 amino acids. This CDR3 reads CASSPFLGPSYGYTF. CDR3 nucleotide sequence: TGTGCCAGCAGCCCCTTCCTTGGGCCCAGCTATGGCTACACCTTC. The whole variable domain, filled in from reference TRBV5-5 and TRBJ1-2, reads DAGVTQSPTHLIKTRGQQVTLRCSPISGHKSVSWYQQVLGQGPQFIFQYYEKEERGRGNFPDRFSARQFPNYSSELNVNALLLGDSALYLCASSPFLGPSYGYTFGSGTRLTVV.

This clone was seen only once. The V call is TRBV4-1, the J call TRBJ2-2, with D possibly matching TRBD1 (6 bases). CDR3 length: 15 amino acids. Germline V gene data show CDR1 as MGHRA and CDR2 as YSYEKL. V lost 3 bases and J 7 bases, leaving 15 bases between the germline ends. CDR3 sequence reads: CASSQWGQLVGELFF. CDR3 nucleotide sequence: TGCGCCAGCAGCCAGTGGGGGCAGTTGGTCGGGGAGCTGTTTTTT.

This clone was found a few times. This chain joins TRBV3-1 (or the pseudogene TRBV3-2) and TRBJ2-2, with a possible D match to TRBD2 (5 bases). The CDR3 is 12 amino acids. Between the trimmed V and J ends, which lost 6 bases and 6 bases, there was a span of 8 bases. CDR1 and CDR2 (germline): LGHDT, YNNKEL (reference sequence). The CDR3 DNA sequence: TGTGCCAGCAGTCCGGGGTCCGGGGAGCTGTTTTTT. It specifies CASSPGSGELFF.

In this sample, this clone turned up a few times. V and J are TRBV6-2 or TRBV6-3 and TRBJ1-5; TRBD1 matches 9 bases. Germline V CDR1 and CDR2: MNHEY, SVGEGT. The CDR3 spans 14 residues. Trimming removed 4 bases from V and 5 bases from J; junction bases left unmatched: 3. The DNA for the CDR3 is TGTGCCAGCAGTTTTCGGACAGGGGATCAGCCCCAGCATTTT. The encoded protein is CASSFRTGDQPQHF.

V is TRBV10-3 and J is TRBJ1-6, with 7 bases aligning to TRBD1. Germline-derived CDR1 and CDR2 are ENHRY and SYGVKD. V gave up 6 bases and J gave up 7 bases; unmatched junction bases: 6. This CDR3 is built from 14 residues. The CDR3 sequence is CAIRNPGQNSPLHF. CDR3 nucleotide sequence: TGTGCCATCAGAAACCCGGGACAGAATTCACCCCTCCACTTT.

The chain has TRBV12-5 and TRBJ2-2; no firm D call. V was clipped by 2 bases and J by 4 bases, with 8 bases between them. Germline V lookup: CDR1 LGHNT, CDR2 FRNRAP. The CDR3 runs to 14 residues. The CDR3 bases are TGTGCTAGTGGTTTGAACAGAGTCACCGGGGAGCTGTTTTTT. Translating gives CASGLNRVTGELFF.

Here the CDR3 reads CASSLVGGSTEAFF. CDR3 bases: TGTGCCAGCAGCTTGGTAGGGGGTTCGACTGAAGCTTTCTTT. This sequence joins TRBV5-8 and TRBJ1-1, with D maybe TRBD1 (6 bases). This CDR3 is built from 14 residues. The V gene lost 0 bases and the J gene lost 5 bases, with 11 bases spanning the gap. Germline V lookup: CDR1 SGHTS, CDR2 YDEGEE.

This clone has a count of ten or more. The V and J genes are TRBV4-3 and TRBJ2-5; D may be TRBD2 (6 bases). The CDR3 is 16 residues long. The germline gives CDR1 LGHNA, CDR2 YSLEER. V lost 0 bases and J 5 bases, leaving 16 bases between the germline ends. CDR3 nucleotide sequence: TGCGCCAGCAGCCAAGAGTCAGGGACTTACACCGAGACCCAGTACTTC. This codes for CASSQESGTYTETQYF.

Of note for this clone: Other DNA sequences within the sample encode an identical CDR3. V and J are TRBV5-1 and TRBJ2-5; maybe TRBD1 (6 bases). Looked up from germline, CDR1 is SGHRS and CDR2 is YFSETQ. This CDR3 region has 16 residues. Trimming removed 0 bases at V and 0 bases at J, with 12 bases between. Here the CDR3 DNA reads TGCGCCAGCAGCTTGGTTTTGGCAGGGGACCAAGAGACCCAGTACTTC. This gives the protein CASSLVLAGDQETQYF.

The rearrangement uses TRBV7-2 and TRBJ1-2, with D tentatively TRBD1 (6 bases). Germline V gives CDR1 SGHTA, CDR2 FQGNSA. This CDR3 contains 15 residues. V lost 2 bases and J lost 4, with 14 bases in between. CDR3 bases: TGTGCCAGCAGCTTATACAGGGTTAGCTCCTATGGCTACACCTTC. Translation gives CASSLYRVSSYGYTF. Full variable domain (outside the CDR3, taken from reference TRBV7-2 and TRBJ1-2): GAGVSQSPSNKVTEKGKDVELRCDPISGHTALYWYRQSLGQGLEFLIYFQGNSAPDKSGLPSDRFSAERTGGSVSTLTIQRTQQEDSAVYLCASSLYRVSSYGYTFGSGTRLTVV.

This rearrangement joins TRBV9 to TRBJ1-3; D is uncertain. Deletions cut 3 bases from V and 1 base from J, with 17 bases between. The CDR3 runs 17 residues. Germline values: CDR1 SGDLS, CDR2 YYNGEE. For the CDR3, the DNA is TGTGCCAGCAGCGCAGAATTGACCTCGGGATCTGGAAACACCATATATTTT. Protein sequence: CASSAELTSGSGNTIYF.

The CDR3 nucleotides read TGTGCCAGCAGCCAAGTGGTGGGGCCCGACACCGGGGAGCTGTTTTTT. The encoded protein is CASSQVVGPDTGELFF. This sequence joins TRBV4-2 and TRBJ2-2, with a possible D match to TRBD1 (5 bases). Germline V gives CDR1 LGHNA, CDR2 YNFKEQ. With 1 base removed from V and 3 bases from J, the gap between germline ends came to 12 bases. This CDR3 is 16 amino acids long.

This chain connects TRBV7-9 to TRBJ2-1; TRBD2 aligns across 10 bases. V lost 1 base, J lost 8 bases, and 8 bases stayed unmatched. The CDR3 is 16 residues long. Germline assignment: CDR1 SEHNR and CDR2 FQNEAQ (reference sequence). CDR3 DNA: TGTGCCAGCAGCTTAGGGCTAGCGGGGGCCGGGGATGAGCAGTTCTTC. Its protein is CASSLGLAGAGDEQFF.

The gene calls are TRBV2 and TRBJ2-5, with D perhaps matching TRBD2 (6 bases). The V and J ends lost 11 bases and 0 bases respectively, with 10 bases between them. The CDR3 sequence is 12 residues long. Germline values: CDR1 SNHLY, CDR2 FYNNEI. CDR3 sequence (DNA): TGTGCCGGGCGGGGAGACCAAGAGACCCAGTACTTC. Its protein product is CAGRGDQETQYF.

The V gene is TRBV5-4, the J gene TRBJ2-1; possible D gene TRBD2, 6 bases. Germline CDR1 reads SGHNT; CDR2 reads YYREEE (reference sequence). The CDR3 has 14 residues. The V and J ends lost 6 bases and 5 bases respectively, with 15 bases between them. CDR3 sequence reads: CASTLVGGNNEQFF. Here the CDR3 DNA reads TGTGCCAGCACTCTGGTTGGGGGGAACAATGAGCAGTTCTTC.

This clone showed up just once. V usage is TRBV9 and J usage is TRBJ2-3; D is uncertain. From germline, CDR1 is SGDLS and CDR2 YYNGEE. V was cut by 6 bases and J by 2 bases, with 19 bases left in between. The CDR3 covers 16 residues. The CDR3 region is CASNNGGWQDTDTQYF. The CDR3 region has the DNA TGTGCCAGCAACAACGGTGGGTGGCAGGACACAGATACGCAGTATTTT.

The chain has TRBV4-2 and TRBJ1-2, with 7 bases identical to TRBD1. The V gene end was trimmed by 4 bases and the J gene end by 3 bases; junction bases not matched to a gene: 14. This CDR3 contains 17 residues. CDR1 is LGHNA, CDR2 YNFKEQ, per germline. The CDR3 DNA is TGTGCCAGCAGCCCCCGCTCGACAGGGAAACTCCACTATGGCTACACCTTC. Translation gives CASSPRSTGKLHYGYTF.

The chain uses TRBV28 and TRBJ2-5; 8 bases align to TRBD1. Unmatched junction bases numbered 10, after V lost 8 bases and J lost 5 bases. CDR3 size: 14 residues. Germline CDR1 reads MDHEN; CDR2 reads SYDVKM. The CDR3 bases are TGTGCCAGCCTCAGGGGGCCCTACGCGGAGACCCAGTACTTC. This gives the protein CASLRGPYAETQYF. The full variable domain, its missing parts supplied by reference TRBV28 and TRBJ2-5, is DVKVTQSSRYLVKRTGEKVFLECVQDMDHENMFWYRQDPGLGLRLIYFSYDVKMKEKGDIPEGYSVSREKKERFSLILESASTNQTSMYLCASLRGPYAETQYFGPGTRLLVL.

This chain links TRBV13 with TRBJ2-1; D gene ambiguous. V gave up 5 bases and J gave up 8 bases, with 10 bases separating them. The CDR3 loop spans 12 amino acids. The germline V gene has CDR1 PRHDT and CDR2 FYEKMQ (reference sequence). CDR3 in DNA: TGTGCCAGCAGCCTCCAGAGCGATGAGCAGTTCTTC. This encodes CASSLQSDEQFF.

The V and J genes are TRBV2 and TRBJ2-5; TRBD1 agrees at 11 bases. This CDR3 comprises 15 residues. After removal of 8 bases from V and 5 bases from J, the junction contained 10 bases not matched to a gene. Germline values: CDR1 SNHLY, CDR2 FYNNEI. As DNA, the CDR3 is TGTGCCAGCGTAGCCCCCGGGACAGGGGGGGAGACCCAGTACTTC. Its protein product is CASVAPGTGGETQYF.